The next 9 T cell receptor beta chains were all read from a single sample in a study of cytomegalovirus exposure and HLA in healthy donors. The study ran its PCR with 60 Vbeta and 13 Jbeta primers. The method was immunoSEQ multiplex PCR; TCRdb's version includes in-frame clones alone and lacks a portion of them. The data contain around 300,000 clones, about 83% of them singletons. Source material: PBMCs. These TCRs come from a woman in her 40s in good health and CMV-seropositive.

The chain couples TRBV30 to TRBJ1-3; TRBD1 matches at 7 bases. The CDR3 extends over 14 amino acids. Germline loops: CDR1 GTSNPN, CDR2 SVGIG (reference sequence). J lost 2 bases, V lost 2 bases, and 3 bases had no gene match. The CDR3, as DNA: TGTGCCTGGAGTCCCGACAGGGCTGGAAACACCATATATTTT. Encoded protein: CAWSPDRAGNTIYF.

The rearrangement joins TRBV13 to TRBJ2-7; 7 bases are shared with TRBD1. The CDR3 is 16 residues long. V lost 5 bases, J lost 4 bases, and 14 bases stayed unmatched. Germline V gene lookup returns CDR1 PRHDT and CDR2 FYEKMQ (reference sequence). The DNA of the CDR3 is TGTGCCAGCAGCACTCGAGACGGGGAGACAGGGTACGAGCAGTACTTC. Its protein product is CASSTRDGETGYEQYF.

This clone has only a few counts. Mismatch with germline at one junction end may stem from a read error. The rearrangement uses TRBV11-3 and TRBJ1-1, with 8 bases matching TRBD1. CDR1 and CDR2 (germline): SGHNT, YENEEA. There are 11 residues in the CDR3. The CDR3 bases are TGTGCCAGCAACACCGGGACAGGACACTGTTTT. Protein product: CASNTGTGHCF.

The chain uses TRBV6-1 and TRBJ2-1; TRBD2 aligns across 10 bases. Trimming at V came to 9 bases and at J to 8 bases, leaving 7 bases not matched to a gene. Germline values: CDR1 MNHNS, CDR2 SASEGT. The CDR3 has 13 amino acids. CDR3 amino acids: CARGLAGGDEQFF. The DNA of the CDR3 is TGTGCCAGAGGGTTAGCGGGGGGTGATGAGCAGTTCTTC.

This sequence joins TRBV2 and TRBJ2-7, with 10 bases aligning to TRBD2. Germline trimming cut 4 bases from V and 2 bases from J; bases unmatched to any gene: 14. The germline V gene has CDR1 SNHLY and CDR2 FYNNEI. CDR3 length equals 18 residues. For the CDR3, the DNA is TGTGCCAGCAGTGGGTGGTCAAGAGCGGGAGGGACTCCCTACGAGCAGTACTTC. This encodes CASSGWSRAGGTPYEQYF.

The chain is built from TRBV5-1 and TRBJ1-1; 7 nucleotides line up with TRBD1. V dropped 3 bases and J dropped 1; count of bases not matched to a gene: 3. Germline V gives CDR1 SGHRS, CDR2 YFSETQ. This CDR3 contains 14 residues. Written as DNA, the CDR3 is TGCGCCAGCAGCTCGGGACAGTCGAACACTGAAGCTTTCTTT. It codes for CASSSGQSNTEAFF.

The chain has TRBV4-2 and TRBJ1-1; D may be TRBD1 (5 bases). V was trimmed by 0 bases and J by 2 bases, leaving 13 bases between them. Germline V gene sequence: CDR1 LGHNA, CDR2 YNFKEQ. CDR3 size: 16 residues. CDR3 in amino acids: CASSQERGGTNTEAFF. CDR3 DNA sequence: TGTGCCAGCAGCCAAGAAAGGGGAGGGACTAACACTGAAGCTTTCTTT.

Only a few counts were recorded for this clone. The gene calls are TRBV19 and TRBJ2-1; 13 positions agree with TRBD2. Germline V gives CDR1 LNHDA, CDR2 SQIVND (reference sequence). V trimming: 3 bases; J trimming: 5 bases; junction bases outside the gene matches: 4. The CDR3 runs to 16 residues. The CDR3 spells CASSMRTSGSDNEQFF. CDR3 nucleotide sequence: TGTGCCAGTAGTATGAGGACTAGCGGGAGCGACAATGAGCAGTTCTTC.

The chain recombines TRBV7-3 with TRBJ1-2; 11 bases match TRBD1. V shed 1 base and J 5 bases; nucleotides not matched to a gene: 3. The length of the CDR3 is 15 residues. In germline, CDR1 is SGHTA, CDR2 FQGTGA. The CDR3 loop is CASSLSGTGGYGYTF. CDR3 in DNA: TGTGCCAGCAGCTTAAGCGGGACAGGGGGATATGGCTACACCTTC.